This TCR beta chain was retrieved from a study of shared clonotypes between healthy human individuals. V was trimmed by 6 bases and J by 0 bases, leaving 15 bases between them. There are 15 residues in the CDR3. Germline lookup yields CDR1 SGDLS and CDR2 YYNGEE. Genomic DNA of each subset was evenly split across several immunoSEQ plates. Libraries were prepared by immunoSEQ multiplex PCR; TCRdb keeps only in-frame clonotypes and omits some of them. Of over a million clones listed, approximately 70% are singletons. The sample taken for sequencing was memory CD4+ T cells sorted from blood. This sample's subset: CD45RA-negative fraction. The TCR sequence derives from a young man in good health. This rearrangement joins TRBV9 to TRBJ1-2, with no clear D. The chain's CDR3 is CASTPTAASNYGYTF. CDR3 coding DNA: TGTGCCAGCACACCTACAGCAGCCTCTAACTATGGCTACACCTTC. Supplemented by reference TRBV9 and TRBJ1-2, the full variable domain reads DSGVTQTPKHLITATGQRVTLRCSPRSGDLSVYWYQQSLDQGLQFLIQYYNGEERAKGNILERFSAQQFPDLHSELNLSSLELGDSALYFCASTPTAASNYGYTFGSGTRLTVV.